This T cell receptor (beta chain) was sequenced for a study of liver allograft versus peripheral blood T cells. As for the study in general: Comparisons were made between T cell receptor repertoires found in transplanted livers and those circulating in recipients' peripheral blood.

V was shortened by 6 bases and J by 8 bases, with 19 bases between the two germline ends. Germline V CDR1 and CDR2: MNHNS, SASEGT. This CDR3 has 14 residues. In TCRdb, the reads were re-called with MiXCR into one record per CDR3 protein. Of about 8,500 distinct CDR3 sequences in the sample, roughly a sixth were seen once. This clonotype is medium-sized (0.01 to 0.1%) within its sample. Its antigen is unknown. Study outcomes and limitations: It was reported that the T cell receptor repertoires found inside liver allografts differed from those that were detected in peripheral blood.

The sequence derives from a human patient who had a liver transplant. Among the T cells, some may be from the graft donor. This chain connects TRBV6-1 to TRBJ1-2; possibly TRBD1 for D (5 bases). The CDR3 DNA sequence: TGTGCCAGCAGGGAAATGGCAGGGATGGGAGGCTACACCTTC. Translation: CASREMAGMGGYTF.